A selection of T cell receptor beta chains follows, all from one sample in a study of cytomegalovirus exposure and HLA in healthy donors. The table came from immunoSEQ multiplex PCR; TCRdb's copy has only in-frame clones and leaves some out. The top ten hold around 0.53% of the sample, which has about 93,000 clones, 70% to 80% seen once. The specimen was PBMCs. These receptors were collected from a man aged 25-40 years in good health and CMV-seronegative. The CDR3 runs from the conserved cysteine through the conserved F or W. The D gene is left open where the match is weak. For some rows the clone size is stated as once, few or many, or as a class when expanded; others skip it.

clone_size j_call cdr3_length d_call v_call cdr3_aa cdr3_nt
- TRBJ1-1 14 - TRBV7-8 CASSLYGGNTEAFF TGTGCCAGCAGCTTATACGGAGGGAACACTGAAGCTTTCTTT
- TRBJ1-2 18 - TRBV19 CASSARQARGRPNYGYTF TGTGCCAGTAGTGCCAGACAGGCCCGTGGACGGCCTAACTATGGCTACACCTTC
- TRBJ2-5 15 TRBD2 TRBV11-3 CASSLGGTRLETQYF TGTGCCAGCAGCTTAGGCGGGACTAGATTAGAGACCCAGTACTTC
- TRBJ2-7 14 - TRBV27 CASSPDSPYYEQYF TGTGCCAGCAGCCCGGACTCACCTTACTACGAGCAGTACTTC
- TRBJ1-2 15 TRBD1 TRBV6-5 CASRGTGKQMGDYTF TGTGCCAGCAGGGGGACAGGGAAACAAATGGGGGACTACACCTTC
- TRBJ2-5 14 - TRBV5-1 CASSLFDIKETQYF TGCGCCAGCAGCTTGTTTGACATTAAAGAGACCCAGTACTTC
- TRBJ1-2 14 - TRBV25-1 CASSEYSDSYGYTF TGTGCCAGCAGTGAATATTCCGACAGTTATGGCTACACCTTC
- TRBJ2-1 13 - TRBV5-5 CASSPPRTREQFF TGTGCCAGCAGCCCGCCCAGAACGCGGGAGCAGTTCTTC
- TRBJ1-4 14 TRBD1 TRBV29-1 CSVGGGSTNEKLFF TGCAGCGTTGGAGGGGGCTCAACTAATGAAAAACTGTTTTTT
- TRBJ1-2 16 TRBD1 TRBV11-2 CASTQDRGRSAYGYTF TGTGCCAGCACCCAGGACAGGGGACGTTCGGCCTATGGCTACACCTTC
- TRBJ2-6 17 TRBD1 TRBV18 CASSPGQGNSGANVLTF TGTGCCAGCTCACCCGGACAGGGTAACTCCGGGGCCAACGTCCTGACTTTC
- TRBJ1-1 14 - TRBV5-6 CASSLALGGTEAFF TGTGCCAGCAGCTTGGCTTTAGGAGGGACTGAAGCTTTCTTT
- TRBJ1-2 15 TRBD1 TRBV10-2 CASSETPDRVYGYTF TGCGCCAGCAGTGAGACGCCGGACAGGGTCTATGGCTACACCTTC
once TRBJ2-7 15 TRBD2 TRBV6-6 CASRTSGESSYEQYF TGTGCCAGCAGAACTAGCGGGGAGAGCTCCTACGAGCAGTACTTC
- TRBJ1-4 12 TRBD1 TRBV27 CASTTGGEKLFF TGTGCCAGTACGACAGGGGGTGAAAAACTGTTTTTT
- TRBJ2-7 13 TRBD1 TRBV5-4 CASSWDRENEQYF TGTGCCAGCAGTTGGGACAGGGAGAACGAGCAGTACTTC
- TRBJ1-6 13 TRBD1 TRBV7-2 CASSFPTGAALHF TGTGCCAGCAGCTTCCCGACAGGGGCGGCCCTCCACTTT
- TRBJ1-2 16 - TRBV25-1 CASSEFSGQANYGYTF TGTGCCAGCAGTGAATTCAGCGGGCAAGCTAACTATGGCTACACCTTC
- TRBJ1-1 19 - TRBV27 CASSLSSFLLDRQNTEAFF TGTGCCAGCAGTTTAAGTTCTTTTTTATTAGACAGACAGAACACTGAAGCTTTCTTT
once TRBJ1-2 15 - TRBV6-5 CANSYSPTGPRGYTF TGTGCCAACAGTTACTCACCAACAGGGCCGAGGGGCTACACCTTC
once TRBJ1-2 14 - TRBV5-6 CASSLKGRGYGYTF TGTGCCAGCAGCTTGAAGGGCAGGGGCTATGGCTACACCTTC
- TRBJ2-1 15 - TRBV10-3 CAISQSEKAYNEQFF TGTGCCATCAGTCAATCAGAAAAAGCCTACAATGAGCAGTTCTTC
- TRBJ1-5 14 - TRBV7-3 CASGLGGAGQPQHF TGTGCCAGCGGCTTAGGGGGGGCGGGACAGCCCCAGCATTTT
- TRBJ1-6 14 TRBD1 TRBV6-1 CASRITDRVPPLHF TGTGCCAGCAGAATAACGGACAGGGTTCCACCCCTCCACTTT
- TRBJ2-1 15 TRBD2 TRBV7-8 CASHPMVAGENEQFF TGTGCCAGCCACCCTATGGTAGCGGGAGAAAATGAGCAGTTCTTC
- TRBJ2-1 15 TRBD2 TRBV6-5 CASSRTSGAYNEQFF TGTGCCAGCAGTCGGACTAGCGGGGCCTACAATGAGCAGTTCTTC
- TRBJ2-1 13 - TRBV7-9 CASSLGQINEQFF TGTGCCAGCAGCTTAGGACAAATTAATGAGCAGTTCTTC
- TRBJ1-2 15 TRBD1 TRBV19 CASSIPGQANYGYTF TGTGCCAGTAGTATCCCCGGACAGGCTAACTATGGCTACACCTTC
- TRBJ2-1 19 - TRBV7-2 CASSLVLSLEGNSYNEQFF TGTGCCAGCAGCTTAGTTTTATCTTTGGAGGGAAACTCCTACAATGAGCAGTTCTTC
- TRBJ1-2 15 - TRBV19 CASQMKGEANYGYTF TGTGCCAGCCAAATGAAGGGGGAAGCTAACTATGGCTACACCTTC
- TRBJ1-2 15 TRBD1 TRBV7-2 CASSLGLTGVDGYTF TGTGCCAGCAGCTTGGGATTGACAGGGGTGGATGGCTACACCTTC
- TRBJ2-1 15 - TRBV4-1 CASSQGAGVRNEQFF TGCGCCAGCAGCCAGGGGGCGGGAGTACGTAATGAGCAGTTCTTC
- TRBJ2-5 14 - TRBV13 CASSLPGLQETQYF TGTGCCAGCAGCTTGCCGGGACTCCAAGAGACCCAGTACTTC
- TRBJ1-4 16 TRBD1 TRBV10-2 CASSDPRQGSNEKLFF TGCGCCAGCAGTGATCCTAGACAGGGGTCTAATGAAAAACTGTTTTTT
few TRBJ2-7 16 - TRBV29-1 CSVEFLKKKAAYEQYF TGCAGCGTTGAATTTTTAAAGAAGAAGGCGGCATACGAGCAGTACTTC
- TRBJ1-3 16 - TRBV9 CASSVDAGGLGNTIYF TGTGCCAGCAGCGTAGATGCGGGGGGGTTAGGGAACACCATATATTTT